This TCR beta chain came from a study of OX40 agonist ivuxolimab in advanced cancers. Within the sample, this clone is medium-sized. CDR1 is SQVTM and CDR2 is ANQGSEA in the germline V gene. The length of the CDR3 is 13 residues. Trimming removed 5 bases from V and 8 bases from J, with 15 bases in between. Produced via immunoSEQ multiplex PCR; TCRdb's table is partial and in-frame only. This sample carries 60,000 to 80,000 clones, 84% of them seen once, and the ten largest clones take about 1%. The source is an adult with an advanced solid tumor such as melanoma, head and neck, liver or kidney cancer. Here the sequenced sample was CD4+ or CD8+ T cells sorted from blood, taken in a trial of the OX40 agonist ivuxolimab. The rearrangement links TRBV29-1 to TRBJ1-4; D gene unclear. CDR3 amino acids: CSVSSVLGEKLFF. The CDR3 nucleotides are TGCAGCGTTTCTTCAGTGTTGGGGGAAAAACTGTTTTTT.